This T cell receptor (beta chain) was captured by sequencing in a study of cytomegalovirus exposure and HLA in healthy donors. CDR1 is SGDLS, CDR2 YYNGEE, per germline. The length of the CDR3 is 14 residues. V lost 1 base and J lost 5; bases outside the gene matches: 1. PCR was performed using 60 Vbeta and 13 Jbeta primers. Method: immunoSEQ multiplex PCR; TCRdb's copy keeps in-frame clones and lacks some. The sample lists 220,000 or so clones; 65% to 80% were seen once. The chain combines TRBV9 with TRBJ2-2, with 8 bases aligning to TRBD2. This receptor was taken from a man aged 45-65 years in good health and CMV-seronegative. Specimen: PBMCs. The CDR3 coding sequence is TGTGCCAGCAGCGTACCTAGCGGGACCGGGGAGCTGTTTTTT. It encodes CASSVPSGTGELFF.